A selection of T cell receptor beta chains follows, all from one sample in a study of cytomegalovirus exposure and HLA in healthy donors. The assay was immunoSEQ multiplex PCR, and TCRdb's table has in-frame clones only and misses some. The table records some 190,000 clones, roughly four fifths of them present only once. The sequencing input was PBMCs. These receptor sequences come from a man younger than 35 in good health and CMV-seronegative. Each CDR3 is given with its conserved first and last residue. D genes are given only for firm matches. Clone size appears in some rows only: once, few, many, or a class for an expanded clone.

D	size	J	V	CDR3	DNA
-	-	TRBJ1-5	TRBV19	CASSNPGQPQHF	TGTGCCAGTAGTAACCCGGGGCAGCCCCAGCATTTT
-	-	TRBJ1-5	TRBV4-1	CASSQDPERRNQPQHF	TGCGCCAGCAGCCAAGACCCCGAGAGGAGGAATCAGCCCCAGCATTTT
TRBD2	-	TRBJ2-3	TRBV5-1	CASRLGAGGYSTDTQYF	TGCGCCAGCAGATTAGGGGCGGGGGGATATAGCACAGATACGCAGTATTTT
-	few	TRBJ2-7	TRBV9	CASSTDSAYEQYF	TGTGCCAGCAGCACGGACTCGGCCTACGAGCAGTACTTC
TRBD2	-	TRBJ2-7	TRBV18	CASSPSGGGGYEQYF	TGTGCCAGCTCACCTTCTGGCGGGGGAGGTTACGAGCAGTACTTC
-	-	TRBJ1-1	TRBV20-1	CSSRLNTEAFF	TGCAGTTCCAGGTTGAACACTGAAGCCTTCTTT
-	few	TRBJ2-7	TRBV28	CASSDPGYEQYF	TGTGCCAGCAGTGATCCGGGCTACGAGCAGTACTTC
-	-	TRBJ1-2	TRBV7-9	CASARDNYGYTF	TGTGCCAGCGCGAGGGATAACTATGGCTACACCTTC
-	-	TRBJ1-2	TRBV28	CASSLTVTTSEGYTF	TGTGCCAGCAGTTTAACAGTGACCACCTCCGAAGGCTACACCTTC
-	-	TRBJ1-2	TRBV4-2	CASSQGGSLRNYGYTF	TGTGCCAGCAGCCAAGGAGGTTCCCTGCGTAACTATGGCTACACCTTC
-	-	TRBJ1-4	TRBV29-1	CSVVFRVNEKLFF	TGCAGCGTTGTTTTTCGGGTTAATGAAAAACTGTTTTTT
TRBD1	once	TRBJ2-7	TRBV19	CASSIQGARDEQYF	TGTGCCAGTAGTATACAGGGGGCCCGGGACGAGCAGTACTTC
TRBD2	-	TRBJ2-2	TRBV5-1	CASSLISGTSGGLNAGELFF	TGCGCCAGCAGCCTAATCTCCGGGACTAGCGGCGGCTTGAACGCCGGGGAGCTGTTTTTT
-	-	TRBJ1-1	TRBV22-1	CPGSARLNTEAFF	TGTCCTGGGAGCGCACGACTAAACACTGAAGCTTTCTTT
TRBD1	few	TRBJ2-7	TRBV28	CASSRQGNYEQYF	TGTGCCAGTTCGAGACAGGGTAACTACGAGCAGTACTTC
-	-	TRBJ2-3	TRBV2	CASSLRGGGNLQYF	TGTGCCAGCAGTCTCCGGGGTGGAGGGAATTTGCAGTATTTT
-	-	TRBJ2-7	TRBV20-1	CSAISSEQYF	TGCAGTGCCATTAGCAGCGAGCAGTACTTC
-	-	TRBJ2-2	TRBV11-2	CAIRNTGELFF	TGTGCCATTAGAAACACCGGGGAGCTGTTTTTT
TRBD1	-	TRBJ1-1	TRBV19	CASSIGGDRGHKAFF	TGTGCCAGTAGTATTGGAGGGGACAGGGGGCATAAAGCTTTCTTT